This T cell receptor beta chain was sequenced during a study of T cells in Graves' hyperthyroidism and ophthalmopathy (dated by TCRdb to between 2018 and 2020). Broadly, across the study: Peripheral blood samples were taken at initial diagnosis, before any treatment was given. A discovery cohort of about a hundred patients, approximately 44 with Graves' ophthalmopathy and 55 to 60 with stable Graves' hyperthyroidism, was used to find distinguishing TCR V-J signatures. Prospective prediction of ophthalmopathy was tested in an independent validation cohort consisting of some 19 hyperthyroidism patients and over 15 patients who later progressed to ophthalmopathy. For training and testing, the 100 patients in the discovery cohort were randomly divided in a 7:3 ratio. Thyroid tissue and blood T-cell repertoires from several Graves' hyperthyroidism patients were also compared in the study. After blood sampling, hyperthyroidism patients were treated with methimazole at a starting dose of 30 mg daily, and ophthalmopathy patients were treated with high-dose intravenous methylprednisolone. The paper reports TCR Vbeta CDR3 sequencing of some 140 peripheral blood samples: approximately 41 ophthalmopathy, roughly 74 hyperthyroidism and around 17 progressor patients.

This clonotype was recorded many times. The clone's antigen remains unknown. Base qualities are not recorded, but no much larger clone differs from it by a single base. Ophthalmopathy patients had moderately to severely active disease, Clinical Activity Score of at least 3, NOSPECS grade of at least 4, and duration under 3 months. Any patient with an uncontrolled infection, another autoimmune disease, pregnancy or lactation was excluded. Diagnoses relied on clinical symptoms, serum thyroxine and TRAb, thyroid ultrasound and orbital computed tomography. PBMCs were separated from under 12 ml of fresh peripheral blood using Ficoll-Paque density gradient centrifugation. Trizol reagent was used to extract total RNA, and RNA quality was then checked on an Agilent 2100 Bioanalyzer. The paper as a whole reports these results and caveats: A model built on a 13 V-J signature distinguished ophthalmopathy from stable hyperthyroidism, reaching roughly 88% sensitivity and around 81% specificity in cross-validation and 80%/75% in testing. Blood samples also contained most of the expanded thyroid clonotypes (frequency above 0.001), which suggests that blood repertoires may reflect thyroid immune responses. During validation, the model predicted progression to ophthalmopathy a median of about 5.9 months ahead of onset, with around 70% sensitivity and roughly 75% specificity. No statistical method was used to fix the sample size in advance, and group allocation was not hidden from the investigators.

Its CDR3 holds 17 amino acids, cysteine through phenylalanine. The retained sequence is limited to the CDR3, 51 bases, with the frame set at the first base. As encoded in the germline V gene, CDR1 is SGHTA while CDR2 is FQGTGA. V trim: 1 base; J trim: 7 bases; unmatched bases: 11. Amplification of TCR beta CDR3 regions was carried out from RNA transcripts. The TCR CDR3 was subjected to a first round of RT-PCR using the HTBI primer set and the Qiagen OneStep RT-PCR kit. The libraries were constructed in a second round of multiplex PCR and then size-selected and purified. Paired-end sequencing of the libraries was performed with 100 bp reads on an Illumina HiSeq2000. The authors' analysis ran thus. SOAPnuke was used to process the raw data, with reads discarded if the reads contained adapters or uncalled bases, had a mean Phred below 15, or lacked an exact constant-primer or identifier match. COPE v1.2.5 was used to merge high-quality paired reads, and clonotypes were defined as unique nucleotide sequences. MiTCR v1.1 was used to align clonotypes to the IMGT TRBV, TRBD and TRBJ reference segments. The analysis was restricted to V-J combinations with a frequency above 0.0001, which together covered 99% to 99.2% of the repertoires. The TCS score was defined as F50 (clonal expansion) divided by E x V (chaos), with BLOSUM62-based TCRdist calculated between CDR3 peptides within each V-J. Welch's t-statistics and random forest reduced 514 V-J features to 13, which were used in a naive Bayes classifier (R e1071). TCRdb reanalyzed the raw reads on its own, using fastp at Q25 for trimming and MiXCR for clone calling, and kept in-frame beta chains. Under each unique CDR3 protein, matching rows form one entry showing the most common genes and DNA. Clone size and V and J calls follow TCRdb, not the original study. The sample table lists 300,000 to 450,000 distinct CDR3 sequences, about 15% of them with a count of one. The ten largest clones add up to around 20% of the sample.

The sample was blood. The clonotype originates from a woman aged 25 to 39 with Graves' ophthalmopathy. The V gene is TRBV7-3 and the J gene is TRBJ2-1, and TRBD2 matches 9 of the central bases. The DNA sequence is as follows: TGTGCCAGCAGCTTAATTGGTGGAAGCGGGGGGTATAATGAGCAGTTCTTC. Its protein is CASSLIGGSGGYNEQFF.